A single sample is the source of the 27 T cell receptor beta chains below, sequenced in a study of blood T cell repertoires in COVID-19. Only in-frame clones appear in the TCRdb table, and some are missing; sequencing was by immunoSEQ multiplex PCR. Among approximately 200,000 clones listed, about 83% were seen once. Sequences were obtained from PBMCs or T cells enriched from blood (not recorded which). The receptors derive from a woman in her thirties who had recovered from COVID-19.

This chain links TRBV6-6 with TRBJ2-7; 11 nucleotides agree with TRBD2. V gave up 6 bases and J gave up 4 bases; unmatched junction bases: 8. In germline, CDR1 is MNHNY, CDR2 SVGAGI (reference sequence). CDR3 length: 15 amino acids. The CDR3 DNA reads as TGTGCCAGCAGACCCAACACTAGCGGGAGTTACGAGCAGTACTTC. Translating gives CASRPNTSGSYEQYF.

The rearrangement uses TRBV18 and TRBJ2-7; weak D call: TRBD1 (6 bases). The germline V and J ends were trimmed by 6 bases and 7 bases, with 16 bases remaining between them. The length of the CDR3 is 13 residues. Germline CDR1 and CDR2: KGHSH and LQKENI. This chain's CDR3 is CASSPGTTIEQYF. Here the CDR3 DNA reads TGTGCCAGCTCCCCAGGGACAACCATTGAGCAGTACTTC.

In this sample, this clone turned up a few times. J is TRBJ1-4 and V is TRBV4-2, with 8 bases aligning to TRBD1. The junction had 6 bases not matched to a gene; V was cut back by 1 base and J by 5 bases. The CDR3 spans 16 residues. CDR1 LGHNA and CDR2 YNFKEQ come from the germline V gene. The CDR3: CASSQGRRQGNEKLFF. In DNA form, the CDR3 reads TGTGCCAGCAGCCAAGGAAGGAGACAGGGGAATGAAAAACTGTTTTTT.

The J gene is TRBJ2-1, the V gene TRBV27; 11 nucleotides agree with TRBD2. This CDR3 spans 16 amino acids. Germline loops: CDR1 MNHEY, CDR2 SMNVEV (reference sequence). The V segment lost 6 bases and the J segment 4 bases; nucleotides outside the gene matches: 8. The CDR3 loop is CASRGETSGTYNEQFF. In DNA form, the CDR3 reads TGTGCCAGCAGGGGAGAGACTAGCGGGACGTACAATGAGCAGTTCTTC.

The CDR3 DNA is TGTGCCAGCAGCCATGAAACTAGCTTCCCCGGGGAGCTGTTTTTT. It is translated as CASSHETSFPGELFF. The chain links TRBV6-2 or TRBV6-3 to TRBJ2-2; the D gene is possibly TRBD2 (6 bases). The ends were cut back, 6 bases at V and 6 bases at J, with 17 bases in the middle. The CDR3 has 15 amino acids. CDR1 is MNHEY and CDR2 is SVGEGT in the germline V gene.

This clone was observed once. This chain uses TRBV28 with TRBJ1-2; no definite D call. V lost 2 bases and J 0 bases, leaving 13 bases between the germline ends. In germline, CDR1 is MDHEN, CDR2 SYDVKM. The CDR3 sequence is 16 residues long. The CDR3 region is CASSLKRNPANYGYTF. The CDR3 DNA is TGTGCCAGCAGTTTAAAGCGGAATCCTGCTAACTATGGCTACACCTTC.

The V and J genes are TRBV6-1 and TRBJ1-2; D is undetermined. The V gene lost 2 bases and the J gene lost 4 bases, with 17 bases spanning the gap. Germline values: CDR1 MNHNS, CDR2 SASEGT. CDR3 size: 16 residues. The CDR3 is CASSESLVVTGYGYTF. The DNA of the CDR3 is TGTGCCAGCAGTGAAAGTTTAGTCGTAACTGGCTATGGCTACACCTTC.

The rearrangement links TRBV13 to TRBJ2-1, with TRBD2 matching over 12 bases. The trim removed 5 bases at V and 7 bases at J, leaving 6 bases unmatched. The CDR3 extends over 15 amino acids. Germline V gene data show CDR1 as PRHDT and CDR2 as FYEKMQ (reference sequence). The CDR3 region has the DNA TGTGCCAGCAGCGGCCGACTAGCGGGAGAGAATGAGCAGTTCTTC. This gives the protein CASSGRLAGENEQFF.

This rearrangement joins TRBV29-1 to TRBJ1-4; TRBD1 matches 7 bases. Germline-derived CDR1 and CDR2 are SQVTM and ANQGSEA. Trimming cost V 6 bases and J 10 bases; bases outside gene matches: 8. The CDR3 is 12 residues long. The CDR3 reads CSVTGDGVKLFF. The CDR3 DNA follows: TGCAGCGTAACAGGGGATGGTGTAAAACTGTTTTTT. The whole variable domain, filled in from reference TRBV29-1 and TRBJ1-4, reads SAVISQKPSRDICQRGTSLTIQCQVDSQVTMMFWYRQQPGQSLTLIATANQGSEATYESGFVIDKFPISRPNLTFSTLTVSNMSPEDSSIYLCSVTGDGVKLFFGSGTQLSVL.

The genes are TRBV7-4 and TRBJ1-4; 7 bases map to TRBD1. Per the germline V gene, CDR1 is SGHVT and CDR2 is SQSDAQ. The CDR3 contains 15 residues. Trimming took 0 bases from V and 4 from J; bases not matched to a gene: 2. The CDR3 spells CASSLATGSNEKLFF. The CDR3 coding sequence is TGTGCCAGCAGCTTAGCGACAGGGAGTAATGAAAAACTGTTTTTT.

The chain joins TRBV30 to TRBJ1-2; D call uncertain. This CDR3 contains 13 residues. V gave up 0 bases and J gave up 3 bases, with 8 bases separating them. Germline V lookup: CDR1 GTSNPN, CDR2 SVGIG (reference sequence). DNA of the CDR3: TGTGCCTGGAGTGTAACTGGGCACTATGGCTACACCTTC. Its translation is CAWSVTGHYGYTF.

V and J are TRBV28 and TRBJ2-2; 11 bases map to TRBD2. After removal of 5 bases from V and 7 bases from J, the junction contained 21 bases not matched to a gene. CDR1 is MDHEN and CDR2 is SYDVKM in the germline V gene. The CDR3 runs to 20 residues. Written as DNA, the CDR3 is TGTGCCAGCAGTCCCTCGGGGGTGGCAACGCTAGCGGGAGGAATCGGGGAGCTGTTTTTT. Its protein product is CASSPSGVATLAGGIGELFF. The whole variable domain, remainder taken from reference TRBV28 and TRBJ2-2, is DVKVTQSSRYLVKRTGEKVFLECVQDMDHENMFWYRQDPGLGLRLIYFSYDVKMKEKGDIPEGYSVSREKKERFSLILESASTNQTSMYLCASSPSGVATLAGGIGELFFGEGSRLTVL.

V is TRBV2 and J is TRBJ1-1, with TRBD1 as a possible D gene (6 bases). The V end lost 2 bases, the J end lost 4 bases, and 17 bases lay between the germline ends. There are 16 residues in the CDR3. The germline gives CDR1 SNHLY, CDR2 FYNNEI. CDR3 bases: TGTGCCAGCAGTGAACCGCCTGACGGGGGGCTCACTGAAGCTTTCTTT. Translating gives CASSEPPDGGLTEAFF.

This clone came up a few times. The chain has TRBV18 and TRBJ2-7, with 7 nucleotides matching TRBD1. The CDR3 contains 17 residues. Germline V lookup: CDR1 KGHSH, CDR2 LQKENI. The ends lost 5 bases at V and 5 bases at J; junction bases unmatched: 18. CDR3 nucleotide sequence: TGTGCCAGCTCAACGCTAAGACAGGGAAAAGCTGGCGACGAGCAGTACTTC. The encoded protein is CASSTLRQGKAGDEQYF.

This chain connects TRBV24-1 to TRBJ2-6; 10 nucleotides align to TRBD1. Germline-derived CDR1 and CDR2 are KGHDR and SFDVKD. Unmatched junction bases numbered 1, after V lost 3 bases and J lost 3 bases. This CDR3 region has 16 residues. The CDR3 spells CATSDGTGDGANVLTF. CDR3 in DNA: TGTGCCACCAGTGATGGGACAGGGGATGGGGCCAACGTCCTGACTTTC.

The V call is TRBV7-3, the J call TRBJ2-1, with 8 bases matching TRBD2. CDR3 length: 15 residues. The trim removed 5 bases at V and 0 bases at J, leaving 3 bases unmatched. Per germline, CDR1 SGHTA and CDR2 FQGTGA. CDR3 in amino acids: CASSPGRASYNEQFF. The DNA of the CDR3 is TGTGCCAGCAGCCCCGGGAGGGCCTCCTACAATGAGCAGTTCTTC. The entire variable domain, with the rest obtained from reference TRBV7-3 and TRBJ2-1, is as follows: GAGVSQTPSNKVTEKGKYVELRCDPISGHTALYWYRQSLGQGPEFLIYFQGTGAADDSGLPNDRFFAVRPEGSVSTLKIQRTERGDSAVYLCASSPGRASYNEQFFGPGTRLTVL.

This sequence joins TRBV28 and TRBJ2-2; the D is unclear. The ends were cut back, 8 bases at V and 5 bases at J, with 15 bases in the middle. From germline, CDR1 is MDHEN and CDR2 SYDVKM. CDR3 length equals 14 residues. The CDR3 sequence is CASLDEERTGELFF. CDR3 DNA: TGTGCCAGCCTCGATGAAGAGCGAACCGGGGAGCTGTTTTTT.

The chain links TRBV6-5 to TRBJ1-2, with 7 bases fitting TRBD1. Germline V gene lookup returns CDR1 MNHEY and CDR2 SVGAGI. V gave up 7 bases and J gave up 4 bases; unmatched junction bases: 12. The CDR3 contains 15 residues. The CDR3 nucleotides are TGTGCCAGCATCTTGACAGGGAGGTTGAGCTATGGCTACACCTTC. Encoded protein: CASILTGRLSYGYTF.

In this sample, this clone turned up once. The rearrangement links TRBV19 to TRBJ1-5, with TRBD1 matching over 8 bases. Germline V gene sequence: CDR1 LNHDA, CDR2 SQIVND (reference sequence). The CDR3 runs to 13 residues. V lost 7 bases to trimming and J lost 5 bases; unmatched junction nucleotides: 4. The CDR3 nucleotides are TGTGCCAGTACCGGACAGGGCCATCAGCCCCAGCATTTT. Translated: CASTGQGHQPQHF.

This clone was picked up a small number of times. This chain connects TRBV7-2 to TRBJ1-1, with 8 bases lining up with TRBD1. J was trimmed by 0 bases and V by 3 bases; bases with no gene match: 3. This CDR3 comprises 15 residues. Germline V gene lookup returns CDR1 SGHTA and CDR2 FQGNSA. The CDR3 reads CASSLWTGLNTEAFF. The CDR3, as DNA: TGTGCCAGCAGCTTGTGGACAGGGCTGAACACTGAAGCTTTCTTT.

This chain links TRBV25-1 with TRBJ2-7; TRBD2 matches at 11 bases. V gave up 7 bases and J gave up 3 bases; unmatched junction bases: 8. CDR3 length: 15 residues. Per germline, CDR1 MGHDK and CDR2 SYGVNS. The CDR3 sequence is CASTPSGRHYYEQYF. CDR3 nucleotides: TGTGCCAGCACCCCTAGCGGGAGGCACTACTACGAGCAGTACTTC.

J is TRBJ1-5 and V is TRBV3-1 (or the pseudogene TRBV3-2), with 10 bases lining up with TRBD1. Looked up from germline, CDR1 is LGHDT and CDR2 is YNNKEL (reference sequence). The CDR3 sequence is 16 residues long. V shed 0 bases, J shed 3 bases, and the junction held 2 bases outside the gene matches. In DNA form, the CDR3 reads TGTGCCAGCAGCCAAGATGGGACAGGGGTCAATCAGCCCCAGCATTTT. Translated, it gives CASSQDGTGVNQPQHF.

The chain has TRBV6-1 and TRBJ2-7, with 8 bases matching TRBD1. Trimming cost V 2 bases and J 7 bases; bases outside gene matches: 4. Per germline, CDR1 MNHNS and CDR2 SASEGT. This CDR3 is built from 13 residues. CDR3 loop: CASSELRQGEQYF. DNA of the CDR3: TGTGCCAGCAGTGAACTACGACAGGGGGAGCAGTACTTC.

On this clone itself: Other DNA sequences in the same sample also yield this CDR3. The chain carries TRBV29-1 and TRBJ1-1, with 10 bases lining up with TRBD1. The ends lost 7 bases at V and 2 bases at J; junction bases unmatched: 1. The CDR3 consists of 12 residues. CDR1 and CDR2 from the germline V gene are SQVTM and ANQGSEA. CDR3 region: CSGDRGNTEAFF. CDR3 bases: TGCAGCGGGGACAGGGGCAACACTGAAGCTTTCTTT.

The chain employs TRBV27 and TRBJ2-7; TRBD2 aligns across 8 bases. The CDR3 totals 15 residues. CDR1 is MNHEY and CDR2 is SMNVEV in the germline V gene (reference sequence). J gave up 3 bases and V 2 bases, and 6 bases lay outside the gene matches. This CDR3 is CASSLTSGLVYEQYF. DNA for the CDR3: TGTGCCAGCAGTTTAACTAGCGGACTAGTCTACGAGCAGTACTTC.

This chain joins TRBV19 and TRBJ1-1, with D possibly matching TRBD1 (5 bases). V dropped 5 bases and J dropped 2 bases, with 12 bases sitting between them. The germline gives CDR1 LNHDA, CDR2 SQIVND (reference sequence). This CDR3 region has 14 residues. The chain's CDR3 is CASSATRGNTEAFF. The CDR3 bases are TGTGCCAGTAGTGCGACAAGGGGAAACACTGAAGCTTTCTTT.

The CDR3 DNA sequence: TGTGCCACCAGCAGAAGGACAGATTACAATGAGCAGTTCTTC. This sequence encodes CATSRRTDYNEQFF. The rearrangement uses TRBV15 and TRBJ2-1; D is perhaps TRBD1 (6 bases). Trimming cost V 2 bases and J 4 bases, with 9 bases left between them. This CDR3 has 14 amino acids. Looked up from germline, CDR1 is LNHNV and CDR2 is YYDKDF (reference sequence).